The T cell receptor (beta chain) under discussion was sequenced for a study of cytomegalovirus exposure and HLA in healthy donors. With V trimmed by 0 bases and J by 4 bases, 6 bases remained unmatched. This CDR3 comprises 16 residues. The germline gives CDR1 SGHRS, CDR2 YFSETQ. Sequenced by immunoSEQ multiplex PCR; TCRdb stores in-frame clones only, minus some. The sample comprises some 340,000 clones, approximately 90% of which are singletons, and approximately 1.1% rests with the top ten. Material: PBMCs. This TCR was recovered from a woman in her 30s in good health and CMV-seropositive. This chain links TRBV5-1 with TRBJ2-1; 8 bases are shared with TRBD2. The chain's CDR3 is CASSLAGGDLYNEQFF. The DNA for the CDR3 is TGCGCCAGCAGCTTGGCGGGAGGGGACTTATACAATGAGCAGTTCTTC. Full variable domain (remainder filled in from reference TRBV5-1 and TRBJ2-1): KAGVTQTPRYLIKTRGQQVTLSCSPISGHRSVSWYQQTPGQGLQFLFEYFSETQRNKGNFPGRFSGRQFSNSRSEMNVSTLELGDSALYLCASSLAGGDLYNEQFFGPGTRLTVL.